The clone carrying this T cell receptor (beta chain) was recorded many times. This entry comes from a study of metastatic and nonmetastatic thyroid tumors. Patients were all untreated before their thyroid surgery. Through MiXCR, TCRdb re-clonotyped the PCR reads. The profile shows 85,000 to 95,000 clones, about 16% of them singletons. This CDR3 spans 14 amino acids. Trimming removed 3 bases from V and 7 bases from J, with 13 bases in between. From germline, CDR1 is LNHDA and CDR2 SQIVND (reference sequence). The sequenced sample consisted of blood. This chain uses TRBV19 with TRBJ2-4; no clear D. This sequence originates from a female donor with papillary thyroid cancer or a benign thyroid nodule (not recorded which). Some clones in this sample may be carry-over from other donors' samples. The CDR3 reads CASSMGPGSNIQYF. CDR3 sequence (DNA): TGTGCCAGTAGTATGGGTCCAGGTTCGAACATTCAGTACTTC.